This section outlines one TCR beta chain sequence together with its context. What it binds is not known. Germline CDR1 reads SNHLY; CDR2 reads FYNNEI. Losses at the gene ends were 4 bases for V and 4 bases for J; bases not matched to a gene: 3. CDR3 length: 14 amino acids. This sample was taken from a study of cytotoxic CD8 clonotypes in ibrutinib-treated CLL. General study points: The clonality went up when patients responded to ibrutinib and dropped back toward baseline at progression. Public clonotypes proved infrequent, and on treatment they shrank or remained steady.

The repertoire was sequenced with immunoSEQ multiplex PCR; TCRdb's copy has only in-frame clones and lacks some. The sample carries about 85,000 clones, roughly 77% recorded once. The chain has TRBV2 and TRBJ2-5; 10 bases align to TRBD1. The receptor was derived from a human donor with chronic lymphocytic leukemia. The material was PBMCs, obtained after 12 months of ibrutinib treatment. The CDR3 DNA sequence: TGTGCCAGCAGTGCCCGGGACAGGGGAGAGACCCAGTACTTC. It yields the protein CASSARDRGETQYF.